Shown below are 30 T cell receptor beta chains from a single sample sequenced in a study of blood T cell repertoires in COVID-19 (dated by TCRdb to 2019 to 2021). Preparation of the library involved the immunoSEQ multiplex PCR assay. TCRdb holds this immuneACCESS table with in-frame rearrangements only. Some clones are missing; in checked studies, unresolved V genes explain under half, and the rest has no known cause. Here the sample has 85,000 to 130,000 clones; roughly 90% occur a single time. 5.5% to 6.5% of the sample rests with the top ten. Sequenced material: peripheral blood. The receptors were gathered from a woman in her fifties or sixties with acute or convalescent COVID-19.

CDR3 DNA: TGTGCCAGCCACGGGACAAATAATTCACCCCTCCACTTT. It yields the protein CASHGTNNSPLHF. The J gene is TRBJ1-6, the V gene TRBV6-5; a possible D gene is TRBD1 (6 bases). Trimming removed 8 bases from V and 5 bases from J, with 10 bases in between. CDR3 length equals 13 residues. In germline, CDR1 is MNHEY, CDR2 SVGAGI.

The chain couples TRBV27 to TRBJ1-3; 11 nucleotides agree with TRBD1. V was clipped by 5 bases and J by 5 bases; unmatched bases: 5. The CDR3 sequence is 15 residues long. The germline V gene encodes CDR1 MNHEY and CDR2 SMNVEV (reference sequence). The DNA of the CDR3 is TGTGCCAGCAGTGCTAAGGACAGGGGGCGAAACACCATATATTTT. It yields the protein CASSAKDRGRNTIYF.

The chain employs TRBV3-1 (or the pseudogene TRBV3-2) and TRBJ2-7, with D unclear. Germline V lookup: CDR1 LGHDT, CDR2 YNNKEL (reference sequence). V dropped 1 base and J dropped 3 bases, with 10 bases sitting between them. The CDR3 totals 14 residues. This CDR3 is CASSQGSTRYEQYF. The CDR3 DNA follows: TGTGCCAGCAGCCAAGGGAGTACGCGCTACGAGCAGTACTTC.

The rearrangement uses TRBV28 and TRBJ1-1, with 9 nucleotides matching TRBD1. Germline-derived CDR1 and CDR2 are MDHEN and SYDVKM. The CDR3 covers 14 residues. The J segment lost 7 bases and the V segment lost 3 bases, leaving 6 bases of the junction unmatched. The CDR3 spells CASSLTGGRGEAFF. For the CDR3, the DNA is TGTGCCAGCAGTTTGACAGGGGGGAGAGGTGAAGCTTTCTTT.

The chain has TRBV3-1 (or the pseudogene TRBV3-2) and TRBJ1-1; 7 bases map to TRBD1. Losses at the gene ends were 4 bases for V and 7 bases for J; bases not matched to a gene: 15. The length of the CDR3 is 16 residues. In germline, CDR1 is LGHDT, CDR2 YNNKEL (reference sequence). CDR3 nucleotides: TGTGCCAGCAGCCCATCCGGGACAGCGGTCCCTGGTGAAGCTTTCTTT. Translated: CASSPSGTAVPGEAFF.

This chain connects TRBV9 to TRBJ2-5; 7 bases are shared with TRBD1. Germline V CDR1 and CDR2: SGDLS, YYNGEE. V gave up 5 bases and J gave up 14 bases; unmatched junction bases: 15. There are 13 residues in the CDR3. The CDR3 region is CASSVNLRDSPYF. In nucleotides, the CDR3 is TGTGCCAGCAGTGTCAATCTCCGGGACAGCCCTTACTTC.

The chain combines TRBV3-1 (or the pseudogene TRBV3-2) with TRBJ1-5, with 10 positions matching TRBD1. Germline lookup yields CDR1 LGHDT and CDR2 YNNKEL (reference sequence). V was clipped by 4 bases and J by 3 bases; unmatched bases: 9. This CDR3 has 17 amino acids. CDR3 loop: CASSPGQGRGVNQPQHF. For the CDR3, the DNA is TGTGCCAGCAGCCCGGGACAGGGGAGAGGAGTCAATCAGCCCCAGCATTTT.

The DNA of the CDR3 is TGTGCCAGCAGCACAGGGGCCATCTATGGCTACACCTTC. This codes for CASSTGAIYGYTF. The gene calls are TRBV28 and TRBJ1-2; 7 bases agree with TRBD1. V shed 6 bases, J shed 4 bases, and the junction held 5 bases outside the gene matches. The CDR3 totals 13 residues. Germline assignment: CDR1 MDHEN and CDR2 SYDVKM.

V is TRBV18 and J is TRBJ2-7, with 7 positions matching TRBD1. CDR3 length: 14 amino acids. With 6 bases clipped from V and 2 bases from J, the junction kept 7 bases outside the gene matches. The germline gives CDR1 KGHSH, CDR2 LQKENI. The CDR3 region has the DNA TGTGCCAGCTCGTCGACAGGGAGAACCTACGAGCAGTACTTC. Amino acid sequence: CASSSTGRTYEQYF.

The chain employs TRBV23-1 and TRBJ2-2; 8 bases are a match to TRBD1. TRBV23-1 is an ORF, and what it does is uncertain. This CDR3 is 16 amino acids long. V gave up 8 bases and J gave up 5 bases; unmatched junction bases: 13. CDR3 sequence: CASGNTARDRTGELFF. CDR3 coding DNA: TGCGCCAGCGGAAACACGGCCCGGGACAGGACCGGGGAGCTGTTTTTT.

V gene TRBV9 combines with J gene TRBJ1-2; a weak D match, TRBD1 (6 bases). Trimming took off 1 base at V and 4 bases at J, with 8 bases between the two ends. The CDR3 is 13 amino acids. Germline V gene lookup returns CDR1 SGDLS and CDR2 YYNGEE. The CDR3 sequence is CASSVRQAYGYTF. The CDR3 DNA reads TGTGCCAGCAGCGTAAGACAGGCCTATGGCTACACCTTC.

The rearrangement links TRBV27 to TRBJ1-1; no firm D call. The CDR3 loop spans 12 amino acids. Trimming removed 4 bases from V and 2 bases from J, with 5 bases in between. Germline CDR1 reads MNHEY; CDR2 reads SMNVEV (reference sequence). The CDR3 is CASSSVNTEAFF. The CDR3 DNA follows: TGTGCCAGCAGTTCCGTAAACACTGAAGCTTTCTTT.

V is TRBV7-8 and J is TRBJ2-1; TRBD1 might be the D (5 bases). V was shortened by 11 bases and J by 0 bases, with 5 bases between the two germline ends. The CDR3 extends over 11 amino acids. The germline V gene has CDR1 SGHVS and CDR2 FQNEAQ. CDR3 in amino acids: CAGASYNEQFF. The CDR3 nucleotides read TGTGCCGGGGCCTCCTACAATGAGCAGTTCTTC.

J is TRBJ1-1 and V is TRBV9, with a tentative D call TRBD1 (6 bases). V lost 4 bases and J 0 bases, leaving 13 bases between the germline ends. Germline CDR1 is SGDLS and CDR2 is YYNGEE. This CDR3 region has 15 residues. The CDR3 protein is CASSTFDRMNTEAFF. The CDR3, as DNA: TGTGCCAGCAGCACCTTTGACAGGATGAACACTGAAGCTTTCTTT.

The rearrangement links TRBV11-2 to TRBJ2-5, with TRBD2 identical over 7 bases. There are 15 residues in the CDR3. The J segment lost 5 bases and the V segment lost 3 bases, leaving 9 bases of the junction unmatched. CDR1 SGHAT and CDR2 FQNNGV come from the germline V gene. The CDR3 DNA is TGTGCCAGCAGCTTTTTTGCGGGAGAGTGGGAGACCCAGTACTTC. This codes for CASSFFAGEWETQYF. The entire variable domain, with the rest obtained from reference TRBV11-2 and TRBJ2-5, is as follows: EAGVAQSPRYKIIEKRQSVAFWCNPISGHATLYWYQQILGQGPKLLIQFQNNGVVDDSQLPKDRFSAERLKGVDSTLKIQPAKLEDSAVYLCASSFFAGEWETQYFGPGTRLLVL.

The chain links TRBV5-4 to TRBJ2-3; TRBD1 matches 9 bases. This CDR3 contains 15 residues. V was clipped by 4 bases and J by 3 bases; unmatched bases: 6. CDR1 is SGHNT, CDR2 YYREEE, per germline (reference sequence). CDR3 sequence: CASSGTGLRTDTQYF. The CDR3 DNA follows: TGTGCCAGCAGCGGGACAGGGTTACGAACAGATACGCAGTATTTT.

The chain is built from TRBV6-5 and TRBJ2-5; 9 positions match TRBD1. V shed 7 bases, J shed 6 bases, and the junction held 6 bases outside the gene matches. This CDR3 contains 13 residues. Germline V gene lookup returns CDR1 MNHEY and CDR2 SVGAGI. This CDR3 is CASIGTGFQTQYF. The CDR3, as DNA: TGTGCCAGCATCGGGACAGGGTTTCAGACCCAGTACTTC.

This clone was seen once. V gene TRBV3-1 (or the pseudogene TRBV3-2) combines with J gene TRBJ2-3; TRBD2 agrees at 9 bases. Germline CDR1 and CDR2: LGHDT and YNNKEL (reference sequence). This CDR3 has 14 amino acids. V was clipped by 2 bases and J by 8 bases; unmatched bases: 5. In nucleotides, the CDR3 is TGTGCCAGCAGCCAAAGGACTAGCGCCCCTACGCAGTATTTT. Translation gives CASSQRTSAPTQYF.

V usage is TRBV5-1 and J usage is TRBJ2-5; 12 positions match TRBD1. The CDR3 totals 15 residues. Germline CDR1 and CDR2: SGHRS and YFSETQ. V lost 3 bases to trimming and J lost 5 bases; unmatched junction nucleotides: 5. DNA of the CDR3: TGCGCCAGCAGCTGGGGGACAGGGGGCCTGGAGACCCAGTACTTC. It is translated as CASSWGTGGLETQYF.

V gene TRBV6-2 or TRBV6-3 combines with J gene TRBJ2-2; TRBD1 matches at 8 bases. In germline, CDR1 is MNHEY, CDR2 SVGEGT. V was clipped by 0 bases and J by 5 bases; unmatched bases: 8. This CDR3 is built from 17 residues. The DNA of the CDR3 is TGTGCCAGCAGTTACTCCGGGACAGGTAGAAGGACCGGGGAGCTGTTTTTT. Translation: CASSYSGTGRRTGELFF.

This rearrangement joins TRBV30 to TRBJ1-1; TRBD1 aligns across 9 bases. The CDR3 consists of 14 residues. J lost 5 bases, V lost 4 bases, and 8 bases had no gene match. Germline CDR1 and CDR2: GTSNPN and SVGIG (reference sequence). This CDR3 reads CAWIPGTGWTEAFF. The CDR3 DNA sequence: TGTGCCTGGATCCCCGGGACAGGGTGGACTGAAGCTTTCTTT.

The chain couples TRBV19 to TRBJ1-3; D is perhaps TRBD1 (6 bases). Germline V gene data show CDR1 as LNHDA and CDR2 as SQIVND (reference sequence). The length of the CDR3 is 15 residues. Trimming cost V 6 bases and J 2 bases, with 14 bases left between them. The CDR3 here is CASSRAGTTGNTIYF. The CDR3 DNA sequence: TGTGCCAGTAGCCGAGCCGGGACAACTGGAAACACCATATATTTT.

The gene calls are TRBV19 and TRBJ1-5, with 10 positions matching TRBD1. The CDR3 has 16 amino acids. The trim removed 3 bases at V and 6 bases at J, leaving 8 bases unmatched. Germline V CDR1 and CDR2: LNHDA, SQIVND (reference sequence). The CDR3 region is CASSIIGTGVSQPQHF. CDR3 nucleotides: TGTGCCAGTAGTATTATAGGGACAGGGGTCAGTCAGCCCCAGCATTTT.

The V gene is TRBV18, the J gene TRBJ2-1; 8 bases align to TRBD1. The germline gives CDR1 KGHSH, CDR2 LQKENI. Trimming cost V 3 bases and J 12 bases; bases outside gene matches: 13. This CDR3 spans 15 amino acids. CDR3 protein: CASSPLGQAGGWQFF. The CDR3 DNA is TGTGCCAGCTCACCTTTGGGACAGGCTGGTGGATGGCAGTTCTTC.

The chain has TRBV6-6 and TRBJ2-1; 9 nucleotides align to TRBD1. Trimming cost V 5 bases and J 4 bases; bases outside gene matches: 3. The CDR3 loop spans 14 amino acids. Germline assignment: CDR1 MNHNY and CDR2 SVGAGI (reference sequence). The CDR3 sequence: CASSRTGEYNEQFF. The CDR3 DNA is TGTGCCAGCAGTCGGACAGGGGAGTACAATGAGCAGTTCTTC.

This clone occurred a few times. V gene TRBV5-4 combines with J gene TRBJ2-7; possible D gene TRBD1, 5 bases. Per the germline V gene, CDR1 is SGHNT and CDR2 is YYREEE (reference sequence). There are 14 residues in the CDR3. Trimming removed 6 bases at V and 3 bases at J, with 16 bases between. CDR3 region: CASNPAGQVYEQYF. As DNA, the CDR3 is TGTGCCAGCAACCCGGCAGGGCAGGTCTACGAGCAGTACTTC.

V gene TRBV14 combines with J gene TRBJ2-1, with 10 bases aligning to TRBD2. The length of the CDR3 is 15 residues. Trimming removed 4 bases from V and 7 bases from J; junction bases left unmatched: 7. CDR1 and CDR2 from the germline V gene are SGHDN and FVKESK. The CDR3 spells CASSPLAGARNEQFF. The CDR3 DNA reads TGTGCCAGCAGCCCTCTAGCGGGAGCGAGGAATGAGCAGTTCTTC.

The chain joins TRBV6-6 to TRBJ2-1; TRBD2 aligns across 9 bases. Germline CDR1 MNHNY, CDR2 SVGAGI (reference sequence). After removal of 8 bases from V and 7 bases from J, the junction contained 9 bases not matched to a gene. This CDR3 comprises 14 residues. CDR3: CASQIAGAGNEQFF. In DNA, the CDR3 is TGTGCCAGCCAGATAGCGGGAGCTGGGAATGAGCAGTTCTTC.

Note on this clone: Sequence at one end of the junction differs from germline and may be a read error. J is TRBJ2-7 and V is TRBV9; 7 bases line up with TRBD2. The length of the CDR3 is 16 residues. Germline V gene lookup returns CDR1 SGDLS and CDR2 YYNGEE. CDR3 sequence: CASSVGHRGVSHEQYF. The CDR3 DNA sequence: TGTGCCAGCAGCGTGGGCCACCGGGGGGTCTCCCACGAGCAGTACTTC.

The J gene is TRBJ1-6, the V gene TRBV12-3 or TRBV12-4, with D maybe TRBD1 (5 bases). Trimming shortened V by 2 bases and J by 8 bases, and 7 bases separated the two germline ends. This CDR3 comprises 13 residues. The CDR3 nucleotides are TGTGCCAGCAGTTTACGCAGGGATTCACCCCTCCACTTT. It translates to CASSLRRDSPLHF.